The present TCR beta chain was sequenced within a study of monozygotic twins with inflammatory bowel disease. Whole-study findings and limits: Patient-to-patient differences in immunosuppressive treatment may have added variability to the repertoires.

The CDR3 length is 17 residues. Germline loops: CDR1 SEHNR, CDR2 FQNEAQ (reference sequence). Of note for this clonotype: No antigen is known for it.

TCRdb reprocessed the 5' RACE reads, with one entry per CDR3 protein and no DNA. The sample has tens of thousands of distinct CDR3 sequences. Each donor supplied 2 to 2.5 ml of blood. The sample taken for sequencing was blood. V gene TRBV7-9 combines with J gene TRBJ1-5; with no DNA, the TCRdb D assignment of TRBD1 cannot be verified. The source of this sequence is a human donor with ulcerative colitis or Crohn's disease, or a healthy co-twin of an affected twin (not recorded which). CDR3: CASSLYRQGWRSQPQHF.